This T cell receptor beta chain is from a study of blood T cell repertoires in COVID-19. Study summary: Acute-phase and convalescent COVID-19 samples originated in the United States, Italy and Spain.

The J segment lost 6 bases and the V segment lost 6 bases, leaving 9 bases of the junction unmatched. The germline V gene encodes CDR1 SGHAT and CDR2 FQDESV (reference sequence). The CDR3 length is 14 residues. Original data processing: Reference gene primer amplification in the assay estimated nucleated cell counts. Libraries were prepared by immunoSEQ multiplex PCR; TCRdb keeps only in-frame clonotypes and omits some of them. Clone size and the V and J calls come from that table; the DNA yielded D and trimming. The data show around 100,000 clones, with approximately 86% seen just once and 5% held by the top ten.

This clonotype was sampled from a human donor in a cohort sampled during active COVID-19. The sequencing input was peripheral blood. The gene calls are TRBV11-1 and TRBJ1-1; 8 bases agree with TRBD1. Written as DNA, the CDR3 is TGTGCCAGCAGAGGACAGGGCTCTCGCGCTGAAGCTTTCTTT. This translates into CASRGQGSRAEAFF.